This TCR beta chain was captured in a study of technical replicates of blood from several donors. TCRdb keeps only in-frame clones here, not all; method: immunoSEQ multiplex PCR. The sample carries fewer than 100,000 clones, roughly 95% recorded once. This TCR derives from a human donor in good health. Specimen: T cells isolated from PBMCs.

Here the CDR3 reads CASREGGPGDEQFF. The CDR3 bases are TGTGCCAGCAGGGAGGGAGGCCCGGGGGATGAGCAGTTCTTC. The rearrangement links TRBV6-6 to TRBJ2-1; possible D gene TRBD2, 6 bases. Germline-derived CDR1 and CDR2 are MNHNY and SVGAGI (reference sequence). This CDR3 is built from 14 residues. V was pared by 6 bases and J by 8 bases, with 17 bases between.